This TCR beta chain originates from a study of cytomegalovirus exposure and HLA in healthy donors. Across the whole study: Earlier sequencing of approximately 200 million T cells yielded around 100 million unique TCR beta sequences. Study conclusions and caveats: In a later analysis, HLA-associated TCR beta chains were more clonally expanded than equally common others. Earlier findings revealed that most TCR beta V segments proved productive either about 87% or about 30% of the time.

In the PCR, 60 Vbeta and 13 Jbeta primers were used. Only in-frame clones appear in the TCRdb table, and some are missing; sequencing was by immunoSEQ multiplex PCR. The sample contains around 170,000 clones, approximately 79% of which appear only once. V was clipped by 0 bases and J by 6 bases, with 12 bases between them. CDR1 is SGDLS, CDR2 YYNGEE, per germline. There are 14 residues in the CDR3. On this clone itself: Its target is not known.

This chain uses TRBV9 with TRBJ1-2; unclear D gene. Sequencing input: PBMCs. The clonotype originates from a man aged 40-50 years in good health and CMV-seropositive. The CDR3 bases are TGTGCCAGCAGCGTAGAGGTCTTCGCGGATGGCTACACCTTC. Translating it yields CASSVEVFADGYTF.